The next 14 T cell receptor beta chains were all read from a single sample in a study of T-cell reconstitution after alpha-beta-depleted transplantation in children. Construction of the TCRbeta library involved unique molecular identifiers. TCRdb processed the PCR reads anew with MiXCR; each CDR3 protein has one entry. This table has just over 200,000 distinct CDR3 sequences, around 8.4% appearing once. The sample here was PBMCs, mostly from graft donor cells, taken 360 days after TCRalphabeta/CD19-depleted stem cell transplant. These receptors were taken from a male patient between 2 and 9 years old who had a stem cell transplant for acute myeloid leukemia, so the T cells may come from the graft donor.

This clonotype was picked up a small number of times. The CDR3 region has the DNA TGTGCCAGCAGCCTGAGCCGGGACAGGGCCGTGGAGAAGCCCCAGCATTTT. The encoded protein is CASSLSRDRAVEKPQHF. The chain has TRBV5-6 and TRBJ1-5; 9 bases are a match to TRBD1. The V gene end was trimmed by 4 bases and the J gene end by 8 bases; junction bases not matched to a gene: 16. The V gene's germline CDR1 is SGHDT and CDR2 YYEEEE. CDR3 length equals 17 residues.

The chain links TRBV12-3 or TRBV12-4 to TRBJ1-2, with 9 bases aligning to TRBD1. Trimming took 5 bases from V and 8 from J; bases not matched to a gene: 6. The CDR3 is 13 residues long. The CDR3 DNA reads as TGTGCCAGCAGTCCCCCGGGGACAGGGGGCTACACCTTC. This encodes CASSPPGTGGYTF.

This clonotype was seen at least ten times. CDR3 sequence (DNA): TGTGCCACCCACCCGGGACAACGGAGGAAAGAGACCCAGTACTTC. It specifies CATHPGQRRKETQYF. The chain has TRBV2 and TRBJ2-5; a possible D gene is TRBD1 (6 bases). Per germline, CDR1 SNHLY and CDR2 FYNNEI. Deletions cut 10 bases from V and 3 bases from J, with 21 bases between. The CDR3 extends over 15 amino acids. Filled out from reference TRBV2 and TRBJ2-5, the complete variable domain reads EPEVTQTPSHQVTQMGQEVILRCVPISNHLYFYWYRQILGQKVEFLVSFYNNEISEKSEIFDDQFSVERPDGSNFTLKIRSTKLEDSAMYFCATHPGQRRKETQYFGPGTRLLVL.

This sequence joins TRBV12-3 or TRBV12-4 and TRBJ2-5; 10 positions match TRBD1. CDR3 length equals 15 residues. After removal of 6 bases from V and 4 bases from J, the junction contained 8 bases not matched to a gene. In DNA, the CDR3 is TGTGCCAGCAGCCAAAGGACAGGGGGAGCAGAGACCCAGTACTTC. Its translation is CASSQRTGGAETQYF.

V is TRBV5-1 and J is TRBJ2-7; no definite D call. CDR3 length: 15 amino acids. Germline CDR1 and CDR2: SGHRS and YFSETQ. The V and J ends lost 0 bases and 3 bases respectively, with 13 bases between them. The CDR3: CASSLGTIDSYEQYV. The CDR3 nucleotides read TGCGCCAGCAGCTTGGGCACCATAGATAGCTACGAGCAGTACGTC.

This clonotype was seen a few times. The V call is TRBV10-3, the J call TRBJ2-7; 7 bases are a match to TRBD2. This CDR3 is built from 13 residues. Germline-derived CDR1 and CDR2 are ENHRY and SYGVKD. J gave up 2 bases and V 8 bases, and 6 bases lay outside the gene matches. CDR3 amino acids: CAIGGRPPYEQYF. CDR3 DNA: TGTGCCATCGGCGGGAGACCCCCCTACGAGCAGTACTTC.

In this sample, this clonotype turned up many times. The CDR3 spells CASSRTSGGFTDTQYF. The CDR3 region has the DNA TGCGCCAGCAGCCGGACTAGCGGGGGGTTCACAGATACGCAGTATTTT. V usage is TRBV5-1 and J usage is TRBJ2-3; TRBD2 agrees at 14 bases. The CDR3 extends over 16 amino acids. V was clipped by 4 bases and J by 2 bases; unmatched bases: 3. The germline gives CDR1 SGHRS, CDR2 YFSETQ.

In its sample, this clonotype was seen many times. The CDR3 sequence is CASSNRLAGGTDTQYF. CDR3 sequence (DNA): TGTGCCAGCAGCAACCGACTAGCGGGGGGGACAGATACGCAGTATTTT. The V call is TRBV7-2, the J call TRBJ2-3, with TRBD2 matching 14 bases. V shed 5 bases, J shed 3 bases, and the junction held 4 bases outside the gene matches. Germline-derived CDR1 and CDR2 are SGHTA and FQGNSA. The CDR3 contains 16 residues.

This clonotype has only a few counts. The V call is TRBV28, the J call TRBJ2-3; weak D call: TRBD2 (6 bases). Trimming shortened V by 3 bases and J by 6 bases, and 16 bases separated the two germline ends. CDR3 size: 15 residues. From germline, CDR1 is MDHEN and CDR2 SYDVKM. CDR3 residues: CASSFSGLTPDTQYF. Written as DNA, the CDR3 is TGTGCCAGCAGTTTTTCGGGACTCACGCCCGATACGCAGTATTTT.

This clonotype was seen repeatedly, ten times or more. The rearrangement uses TRBV5-1 and TRBJ2-1; weak D call: TRBD1 (6 bases). Germline V lookup: CDR1 SGHRS, CDR2 YFSETQ. The CDR3 has 14 residues. Trimming took 5 bases from V and 1 from J, leaving 10 bases between them. As DNA, the CDR3 is TGCGCCAGCAGAGAGGGGGAGTCCTACAATGAGCAGTTCTTC. Translating it yields CASREGESYNEQFF. The whole variable domain, remainder taken from reference TRBV5-1 and TRBJ2-1, is KAGVTQTPRYLIKTRGQQVTLSCSPISGHRSVSWYQQTPGQGLQFLFEYFSETQRNKGNFPGRFSGRQFSNSRSEMNVSTLELGDSALYLCASREGESYNEQFFGPGTRLTVL.

This clonotype was detected many times. This chain uses TRBV12-3 or TRBV12-4 with TRBJ2-1; perhaps D is TRBD1 or TRBD2 (6 bases each). Trimming took 2 bases from V and 3 from J, leaving 14 bases between them. The CDR3 loop spans 16 amino acids. The chain's CDR3 is CASSLFMRGDYNEQFF. The CDR3 region has the DNA TGTGCCAGCAGTTTATTCATGAGGGGGGACTACAATGAGCAGTTCTTC.

This clonotype was seen more than once but under ten times. This rearrangement joins TRBV3-1 to TRBJ2-1; TRBD2 aligns across 8 bases. The V segment lost 1 base and the J segment 5 bases; nucleotides outside the gene matches: 7. The CDR3 consists of 16 residues. Looked up from germline, CDR1 is LGHDT and CDR2 is YNNKEL (reference sequence). CDR3 sequence (DNA): TGTGCCAGCAGCCAAGGACAGCGGGGGAGGAACAATGAGCAGTTCTTC. Translation: CASSQGQRGRNNEQFF.

This clonotype was counted only a few times. This chain links TRBV7-9 with TRBJ2-1, with D possibly TRBD1 on 5 matching bases. Deletions cut 1 base from V and 0 bases from J, with 7 bases between. CDR3 size: 15 residues. Germline V CDR1 and CDR2: SEHNR, FQNEAQ (reference sequence). DNA for the CDR3: TGTGCCAGCAGCTTAGGACAGCTCTCCTACAATGAGCAGTTCTTC. This translates into CASSLGQLSYNEQFF.

V usage is TRBV11-2 and J usage is TRBJ2-5; 9 bases agree with TRBD1. V trimming: 2 bases; J trimming: 3 bases; junction bases outside the gene matches: 7. The CDR3 is made up of 16 amino acids. Germline values: CDR1 SGHAT, CDR2 FQNNGV. The DNA for the CDR3 is TGTGCCAGCAGCTTATTTGTGGGACAGGGCGAAGAGACCCAGTACTTC. Amino acids: CASSLFVGQGEETQYF.